The subject of this entry is one T cell receptor (beta chain). Its antigen is unknown. This record belongs to a study of cytomegalovirus exposure and HLA in healthy donors. V dropped 4 bases and J dropped 4; count of bases not matched to a gene: 2. CDR1 is ENHRY, CDR2 SYGVKD, per germline. The CDR3 spans 14 residues. Study-wide results and limits: The majority of CMV-associated TCR beta chains were reported as apparently HLA-restricted in a later analysis.

The PCR was carried out with 60 Vbeta primers and 13 Jbeta primers. Data came from immunoSEQ multiplex PCR; TCRdb stores just in-frame clones and leaves some out. The data show around 130,000 clones, 65% to 80% seen once. The donors (healthy individuals) were bone marrow donors. The source material was PBMCs. The receptor was isolated from a woman aged 40 to 50 in good health and CMV-seropositive. V and J are TRBV10-3 and TRBJ2-3, with 10 nucleotides matching TRBD2. The CDR3 coding sequence is TGTGCCATCAGTGTCAGCGGGGGGGCAGATACGCAGTATTTT. Translated, it gives CAISVSGGADTQYF.